A selection of T cell receptor beta chains follows, all from one sample in a study of blood T cell repertoires in COVID-19. Here immunoSEQ multiplex PCR was the method, and the copy in TCRdb shows in-frame clones only, minus some. The sample has some 320,000 clones, approximately 81% seen once. Sequencing was performed on PBMCs or T cells enriched from blood (not recorded which). These receptors were collected from a woman aged 25 to 39 who had been exposed to COVID-19. The CDR3 runs from the conserved cysteine through the conserved F or W. A D gene is named only where the DNA matches it firmly. Clone size is stated in some rows and not others, as once, few, many or a class when expanded.

cdr3_nt: TGTGCCAGCACCCAGTATGCTGAAGCTTTCTTT
cdr3_aa: CASTQYAEAFF
d_call: NA
j_call: TRBJ1-1
v_call: TRBV28
clone_size: NA

cdr3_nt: TGTGCCTGGAGTGTCACCGGGACAACAAACGAGTACTTC
cdr3_aa: CAWSVTGTTNEYF
d_call: NA
j_call: TRBJ2-7
v_call: TRBV30
clone_size: NA

cdr3_nt: TGTGCCACCAGCAGAGATACTAGCGGGAACACCGGGGAGCTGTTTTTT
cdr3_aa: CATSRDTSGNTGELFF
d_call: TRBD2
j_call: TRBJ2-2
v_call: TRBV15
clone_size: NA

cdr3_nt: TGTGCCAGCAGCTTGGTCGAGTACCAAGAGACCCAGTACTTC
cdr3_aa: CASSLVEYQETQYF
d_call: NA
j_call: TRBJ2-5
v_call: TRBV5-4
clone_size: once

cdr3_nt: TGTGCCAGCAGGCCTAGCGGGAGGAACACCGGGGAGCTGTTTTTT
cdr3_aa: CASRPSGRNTGELFF
d_call: TRBD2
j_call: TRBJ2-2
v_call: TRBV28
clone_size: once

cdr3_nt: TGTGCCAGCAGCGTAGAACCGGTCCAGGGTCGTAACTATGGCTACACCTTC
cdr3_aa: CASSVEPVQGRNYGYTF
d_call: NA
j_call: TRBJ1-2
v_call: TRBV9
clone_size: NA

cdr3_nt: TGTGCCAGCAGCGCAACTTCCGGGACAGGGAACTACGAGCAGTACTTC
cdr3_aa: CASSATSGTGNYEQYF
d_call: TRBD1
j_call: TRBJ2-7
v_call: TRBV7-3
clone_size: NA

cdr3_nt: TGTGCCACCTGGACAGGGGAAGCCTACGAGCAGTACTTC
cdr3_aa: CATWTGEAYEQYF
d_call: TRBD1
j_call: TRBJ2-7
v_call: TRBV28
clone_size: NA

cdr3_nt: TGCGCCAGCAGCTTGACTAGCGGGGGGCCATACACCGGGGAGCTGTTTTTT
cdr3_aa: CASSLTSGGPYTGELFF
d_call: TRBD2
j_call: TRBJ2-2
v_call: TRBV5-1
clone_size: NA

cdr3_nt: TGTGCCAGCTCACCCCGGGACAGCAGTATTTTCTCCTACAATGAGCAGTTCTTC
cdr3_aa: CASSPRDSSIFSYNEQFF
d_call: TRBD1
j_call: TRBJ2-1
v_call: TRBV18
clone_size: once

cdr3_nt: TGTGCCAGCAGGACTAGCGGTAACTCCTACGAGCAGTACTTC
cdr3_aa: CASRTSGNSYEQYF
d_call: TRBD2
j_call: TRBJ2-7
v_call: TRBV6-5
clone_size: NA

cdr3_nt: TGTGCCAGCAGCCGAAGACGGGATCTTATAGATACGCAGTATTTT
cdr3_aa: CASSRRRDLIDTQYF
d_call: NA
j_call: TRBJ2-3
v_call: TRBV3-1/TRBV3-2
clone_size: NA

cdr3_nt: TGTGCCAGCAGTTCACAGGGGACCGGTAACTATGGCTACACCTTC
cdr3_aa: CASSSQGTGNYGYTF
d_call: TRBD1
j_call: TRBJ1-2
v_call: TRBV9
clone_size: NA

cdr3_nt: TGTGCCAGCAGTTACCGTGGGGAGGCCTCTGGAAACACCATATATTTT
cdr3_aa: CASSYRGEASGNTIYF
d_call: NA
j_call: TRBJ1-3
v_call: TRBV6-5
clone_size: NA

cdr3_nt: TGTGCCAGCAGCTTGACTAGCGGGCACGGGGAGCTGTTTTTT
cdr3_aa: CASSLTSGHGELFF
d_call: TRBD2
j_call: TRBJ2-2
v_call: TRBV7-9
clone_size: NA

cdr3_nt: TGTGCCAGTAGTGCGACAGGGGTCTCCTACAATGAGCAGTTCTTC
cdr3_aa: CASSATGVSYNEQFF
d_call: TRBD1
j_call: TRBJ2-1
v_call: TRBV19
clone_size: NA

cdr3_nt: TGTGCCAGCAGCCTTCCTTACAATGAGCAGTTCTTC
cdr3_aa: CASSLPYNEQFF
d_call: NA
j_call: TRBJ2-1
v_call: TRBV7-8
clone_size: NA

cdr3_nt: TGTGCCAGCTCCCGTAGCGGCTACGAGCAGTACTTC
cdr3_aa: CASSRSGYEQYF
d_call: NA
j_call: TRBJ2-7
v_call: TRBV18
clone_size: NA

cdr3_nt: TGTGCCAGTAGGGACAGCAGTCGGGACAATGAGCAGTTCTTC
cdr3_aa: CASRDSSRDNEQFF
d_call: NA
j_call: TRBJ2-1
v_call: TRBV19
clone_size: NA

cdr3_nt: TGCGCCAGCAGCCAAGATCTCGTGGGCAGCACTGAAGCTTTCTTT
cdr3_aa: CASSQDLVGSTEAFF
d_call: NA
j_call: TRBJ1-1
v_call: TRBV4-3
clone_size: NA

cdr3_nt: TGTGCCATCAGTGAGCGGGGGGATGCCTATGGCTACACCTTC
cdr3_aa: CAISERGDAYGYTF
d_call: NA
j_call: TRBJ1-2
v_call: TRBV10-3
clone_size: NA

cdr3_nt: TGTGCCAGCAGTCCCCCCGGGGGAGCTAATGAAAAACTGTTTTTT
cdr3_aa: CASSPPGGANEKLFF
d_call: NA
j_call: TRBJ1-4
v_call: TRBV7-9
clone_size: NA

cdr3_nt: TGCGCCAGCAGCCAATCCCTGGGCAGCACCTACGAGCAGTACTTC
cdr3_aa: CASSQSLGSTYEQYF
d_call: NA
j_call: TRBJ2-7
v_call: TRBV4-3
clone_size: NA

cdr3_nt: TGTGCCAGCAGCTTGGGACAGGCGGGCACTGAAGCTTTCTTT
cdr3_aa: CASSLGQAGTEAFF
d_call: NA
j_call: TRBJ1-1
v_call: TRBV5-6
clone_size: NA

cdr3_nt: TGTGCCAGCAGCGTAGACGCCGGGGATGAGCAGTTCTTC
cdr3_aa: CASSVDAGDEQFF
d_call: NA
j_call: TRBJ2-1
v_call: TRBV9
clone_size: NA

cdr3_nt: TGTGCCAGCACCTCGACAGGCAGCACAGATACGCAGTATTTT
cdr3_aa: CASTSTGSTDTQYF
d_call: NA
j_call: TRBJ2-3
v_call: TRBV6-6
clone_size: few

cdr3_nt: TGTGCCAGTAGTATAGTCCTAGTTAACACCGGGGAGCTGTTTTTT
cdr3_aa: CASSIVLVNTGELFF
d_call: NA
j_call: TRBJ2-2
v_call: TRBV19
clone_size: NA

cdr3_nt: TGTGCCAGCAGCTCGGGACGTAGGAGGGGAGGGGACCCCTACGAGCAGTACTTC
cdr3_aa: CASSSGRRRGGDPYEQYF
d_call: TRBD2
j_call: TRBJ2-7
v_call: TRBV5-4
clone_size: NA

cdr3_nt: TGTGCCAGCAGTGATGCGTCGACTAGCGGGAGTTATGAGCAGTTCTTC
cdr3_aa: CASSDASTSGSYEQFF
d_call: TRBD2
j_call: TRBJ2-1
v_call: TRBV27
clone_size: many

cdr3_nt: TGCAGCGCCCAGACAGGGAACTATGGCTACACCTTC
cdr3_aa: CSAQTGNYGYTF
d_call: TRBD1
j_call: TRBJ1-2
v_call: TRBV29-1
clone_size: NA

cdr3_nt: TGTGCCAGCAGTTTAGCAGGGGGCCAACACGGCTACACCTTC
cdr3_aa: CASSLAGGQHGYTF
d_call: TRBD1
j_call: TRBJ1-2
v_call: TRBV27
clone_size: NA

cdr3_nt: TGTGCCAGCAGTCAGACCCTCGCAGGTTCCTACGAGCAGTACTTC
cdr3_aa: CASSQTLAGSYEQYF
d_call: NA
j_call: TRBJ2-7
v_call: TRBV6-5
clone_size: NA

cdr3_nt: TGTGCCAGTAGTAGTTCCAGCGGGGGTATTTACGAGCAGTACTTC
cdr3_aa: CASSSSSGGIYEQYF
d_call: TRBD2
j_call: TRBJ2-7
v_call: TRBV19
clone_size: NA

cdr3_nt: TGTGCCAGCAGGCCTACCATGAACACTGAAGCTTTCTTT
cdr3_aa: CASRPTMNTEAFF
d_call: NA
j_call: TRBJ1-1
v_call: TRBV5-4
clone_size: NA

cdr3_nt: TGTGCCATCAGTGTCTCCCTGGGAGGGGACACTGAAGCTTTCTTT
cdr3_aa: CAISVSLGGDTEAFF
d_call: NA
j_call: TRBJ1-1
v_call: TRBV10-3
clone_size: NA

cdr3_nt: TGTGCCAGCAGCCAACGGACTAGCGGGAGCACAGATACGCAGTATTTT
cdr3_aa: CASSQRTSGSTDTQYF
d_call: TRBD2
j_call: TRBJ2-3
v_call: TRBV7-9
clone_size: NA

cdr3_nt: TGTGCCAGCTCGGAACGGGGAGACAATGAGCAGTTCTTC
cdr3_aa: CASSERGDNEQFF
d_call: NA
j_call: TRBJ2-1
v_call: TRBV6-5
clone_size: NA

cdr3_nt: TGTGCCAGCAGATTAGGGCAGGGGCCGGGCTATGGCTACACCTTC
cdr3_aa: CASRLGQGPGYGYTF
d_call: NA
j_call: TRBJ1-2
v_call: TRBV7-9
clone_size: NA

cdr3_nt: TGTGCCAGCAGTGACGGGAGGAACACCGGGGAGCTGTTTTTT
cdr3_aa: CASSDGRNTGELFF
d_call: NA
j_call: TRBJ2-2
v_call: TRBV6-4
clone_size: NA

cdr3_nt: TGTGCCAGTAACCGCAGGGGACTAGCGGGAGGTAGTGAGCAGTTCTTC
cdr3_aa: CASNRRGLAGGSEQFF
d_call: TRBD2
j_call: TRBJ2-1
v_call: TRBV19
clone_size: NA

cdr3_nt: TGTGCCAGCAGTTTAGGGGCGACAAGAGCTAATGAAAAACTGTTTTTT
cdr3_aa: CASSLGATRANEKLFF
d_call: NA
j_call: TRBJ1-4
v_call: TRBV27
clone_size: NA

cdr3_nt: TGCGCCAGCAGCTCGGCTAGCGGGATGACAGATACGCAGTATTTT
cdr3_aa: CASSSASGMTDTQYF
d_call: TRBD2
j_call: TRBJ2-3
v_call: TRBV4-1
clone_size: NA

cdr3_nt: TGTGCCAGCAGTTACGGCAGGAATTCACCCCTCCACTTT
cdr3_aa: CASSYGRNSPLHF
d_call: NA
j_call: TRBJ1-6
v_call: TRBV6-5
clone_size: NA

cdr3_nt: TGTGCCACCAGCAAGGACAGTGTTCCTAATGAAAAACTGTTTTTT
cdr3_aa: CATSKDSVPNEKLFF
d_call: NA
j_call: TRBJ1-4
v_call: TRBV15
clone_size: NA

cdr3_nt: TGTGCCTGGATACAAGCAGGGTATGCCTCCGAGCAGTACTTC
cdr3_aa: CAWIQAGYASEQYF
d_call: NA
j_call: TRBJ2-7
v_call: TRBV30
clone_size: once

cdr3_nt: TGTGCCAGCAGCCGTCACAGGGGACGTCGCACTGAAGCTTTCTTT
cdr3_aa: CASSRHRGRRTEAFF
d_call: TRBD1
j_call: TRBJ1-1
v_call: TRBV7-3
clone_size: NA

cdr3_nt: TGTGCCAGCAGCTTAGAATTTGGCAGAACCTACGAGCAGTACTTC
cdr3_aa: CASSLEFGRTYEQYF
d_call: NA
j_call: TRBJ2-7
v_call: TRBV7-2
clone_size: NA